The 30 T cell receptor beta chains below were found in one sample sequenced in a study of blood T cell repertoires in COVID-19. The table came from immunoSEQ multiplex PCR; TCRdb's copy has only in-frame clones and leaves some out. The data show 210,000 or so clones, 83% seen once. Sequencing input: PBMCs or T cells enriched from blood (not recorded which). Every receptor here comes from a woman between 50 and 59 years old who had been exposed to COVID-19.

The chain employs TRBV5-6 and TRBJ1-2; 9 bases are a match to TRBD1. Germline CDR1 SGHDT, CDR2 YYEEEE. This CDR3 has 16 amino acids. V was pared by 4 bases and J by 6 bases, with 13 bases of the junction left unmatched. CDR3 protein: CASSPMPGQGKNGYTF. Here the CDR3 DNA reads TGTGCCAGCAGCCCTATGCCGGGACAGGGAAAAAATGGCTACACCTTC.

The rearrangement joins TRBV6-5 to TRBJ2-6; 7 positions match TRBD1. Trimming cost V 4 bases and J 2 bases; bases outside gene matches: 5. From germline, CDR1 is MNHEY and CDR2 SVGAGI. The CDR3 runs 16 residues. CDR3 DNA sequence: TGTGCCAGCAGTTCCTTGACAGGGACTGGGGCCAACGTCCTGACTTTC. Translating it yields CASSSLTGTGANVLTF.

The chain employs TRBV28 and TRBJ2-7, with a weak D call TRBD2 (5 bases). V lost 7 bases, J lost 7 bases, and 17 bases lay in between. The CDR3 loop spans 13 amino acids. Germline CDR1 MDHEN, CDR2 SYDVKM. In DNA, the CDR3 is TGTGCCAGCATCATTGGCCCCTCGGGGGAGCAGTACTTC. Encoded protein: CASIIGPSGEQYF.

The genes are TRBV5-1 and TRBJ1-1; 7 bases match TRBD1. Germline trimming cut 5 bases from V and 0 bases from J; bases unmatched to any gene: 10. The CDR3 totals 16 residues. Germline loops: CDR1 SGHRS, CDR2 YFSETQ. The CDR3 bases are TGCGCCAGCAGGGATAGGACAGGCCCGTTGAACACTGAAGCTTTCTTT. This encodes CASRDRTGPLNTEAFF.

The V call is TRBV13, the J call TRBJ1-6; 8 nucleotides line up with TRBD1. The CDR3 covers 15 residues. The V gene's germline CDR1 is PRHDT and CDR2 FYEKMQ (reference sequence). Trimming removed 2 bases from V and 8 bases from J; junction bases left unmatched: 5. The CDR3 region is CASSLRTGNYSPLHF. For the CDR3, the DNA is TGTGCCAGCAGCTTACGGACAGGGAATTATTCACCCCTCCACTTT.

This sequence joins TRBV27 and TRBJ2-1, with TRBD2 as a possible D gene (6 bases). The CDR3 extends over 15 amino acids. CDR1 is MNHEY and CDR2 is SMNVEV in the germline V gene (reference sequence). V lost 3 bases and J lost 5, with 14 bases in between. The CDR3 sequence is CASSLVRVADNEQFF. CDR3 nucleotides: TGTGCCAGCAGTTTGGTAAGGGTAGCGGACAATGAGCAGTTCTTC.

The chain combines TRBV5-1 with TRBJ1-2; tentative D call: TRBD1 (5 bases). The CDR3 totals 14 residues. Germline V lookup: CDR1 SGHRS, CDR2 YFSETQ. Between the trimmed V and J ends, which lost 5 bases and 0 bases, there was a span of 11 bases. The CDR3 sequence is CASSRQFSNYGYTF. As DNA, the CDR3 is TGCGCCAGCAGTCGACAGTTTTCTAACTATGGCTACACCTTC.

This chain joins TRBV6-6 and TRBJ1-2; a weak D match, TRBD1 (6 bases). The CDR3 runs 14 residues. Germline V CDR1 and CDR2: MNHNY, SVGAGI (reference sequence). Trimming shortened V by 6 bases and J by 8 bases, and 19 bases separated the two germline ends. The CDR3 reads CASSPGAGARGYTF. The DNA for the CDR3 is TGTGCCAGCAGCCCCGGGGCAGGGGCTAGAGGCTACACCTTC.

The V and J genes are TRBV15 and TRBJ1-1; no reliable D call. CDR3 length equals 15 residues. Between the trimmed V and J ends, which lost 0 bases and 0 bases, there was a span of 8 bases. Germline V gene lookup returns CDR1 LNHNV and CDR2 YYDKDF (reference sequence). CDR3 loop: CATSRDEAMNTEAFF. CDR3 in DNA: TGTGCCACCAGCAGAGATGAGGCGATGAACACTGAAGCTTTCTTT.

This clone was found once. V gene TRBV4-3 combines with J gene TRBJ2-7; D might be TRBD2 (6 bases). The V end lost 4 bases, the J end lost 0 bases, and 16 bases lay between the germline ends. This CDR3 spans 16 amino acids. Looked up from germline, CDR1 is LGHNA and CDR2 is YSLEER. As DNA, the CDR3 is TGCGCCAGCAGCCGGACTCTAGCGTATTCCTCCTACGAGCAGTACTTC. Its translation is CASSRTLAYSSYEQYF.

This clone appeared a single time. Other nucleotide sequences from this sample produce the same CDR3. This chain connects TRBV7-2 to TRBJ1-1; TRBD1 aligns across 8 bases. The V and J ends lost 3 bases and 6 bases, in that order; junction bases with no gene match: 3. The germline gives CDR1 SGHTA, CDR2 FQGNSA. The CDR3 is 13 amino acids. CDR3 DNA: TGTGCCAGCAGCTTCGACAGGGGCGCTGAAGCTTTCTTT. Its translation: CASSFDRGAEAFF.

The genes are TRBV4-3 and TRBJ2-5; 9 bases match TRBD2. Losses at the gene ends were 0 bases for V and 4 bases for J; bases not matched to a gene: 0. CDR3 length: 14 residues. The germline V gene has CDR1 LGHNA and CDR2 YSLEER. CDR3: CASSQERGGETQYF. As DNA, the CDR3 is TGCGCCAGCAGCCAAGAGCGGGGGGGAGAGACCCAGTACTTC.

The chain carries TRBV5-5 and TRBJ1-6, with D unclear. Per germline, CDR1 SGHKS and CDR2 YYEKEE (reference sequence). The V end was cut by 0 bases, the J end by 0 bases, with 10 bases between. This CDR3 contains 17 residues. CDR3 region: CASSLGTPSSYNSPLHF. The CDR3 nucleotides read TGTGCCAGCAGCTTGGGTACTCCGAGCTCCTATAATTCACCCCTCCACTTT. The entire variable domain, with the rest obtained from reference TRBV5-5 and TRBJ1-6, is as follows: DAGVTQSPTHLIKTRGQQVTLRCSPISGHKSVSWYQQVLGQGPQFIFQYYEKEERGRGNFPDRFSARQFPNYSSELNVNALLLGDSALYLCASSLGTPSSYNSPLHFGNGTRLTVT.

By proportion, this clone is medium-sized. In DNA form, the CDR3 reads TGCGCCAGCAGCCAAGCCCCGGGGGGGGGCGCAGATACGCAGTATTTT. It yields the protein CASSQAPGGGADTQYF. V gene TRBV4-3 combines with J gene TRBJ2-3; 8 bases fit TRBD2. The V gene end was trimmed by 1 base and the J gene end by 4 bases; junction bases not matched to a gene: 7. Germline assignment: CDR1 LGHNA and CDR2 YSLEER. The CDR3 is 16 residues long.

The J gene is TRBJ2-3, the V gene TRBV24-1; maybe TRBD2 (5 bases). Trimming took off 4 bases at V and 4 bases at J, with 11 bases between the two ends. The CDR3 covers 14 residues. CDR1 KGHDR and CDR2 SFDVKD come from the germline V gene. The CDR3 here is CATSDAAGPDTQYF. DNA for the CDR3: TGTGCCACCAGTGACGCCGCGGGCCCAGATACGCAGTATTTT.

The chain is built from TRBV28 and TRBJ2-1; TRBD1 is a possible D gene (6 bases). From germline, CDR1 is MDHEN and CDR2 SYDVKM. This CDR3 region has 13 residues. Trimming cost V 2 bases and J 12 bases, with 14 bases left between them. CDR3: CASSLPTGYGQFF. DNA for the CDR3: TGTGCCAGCAGTTTACCTACAGGGTACGGGCAGTTCTTC.

This clone was counted only a few times. The chain carries TRBV27 and TRBJ2-1; 11 bases align to TRBD1. Germline assignment: CDR1 MNHEY and CDR2 SMNVEV (reference sequence). J lost 8 bases, V lost 7 bases, and 16 bases had no gene match. The CDR3 consists of 17 residues. The CDR3, as DNA: TGTGCCAGCACCCCCGGATTCGGACAGGGGGCTGTAGATGAGCAGTTCTTC. Translated, it gives CASTPGFGQGAVDEQFF.

The V call is TRBV6-6, the J call TRBJ1-1; D is uncertain. The CDR3 consists of 14 residues. Germline assignment: CDR1 MNHNY and CDR2 SVGAGI (reference sequence). V dropped 1 base and J dropped 1 base, with 7 bases sitting between them. The CDR3 bases are TGTGCCAGCAGTTACTTACACCCGAACACTGAAGCTTTCTTT. Protein sequence: CASSYLHPNTEAFF.

The chain combines TRBV18 with TRBJ1-4; no clear D. Per germline, CDR1 KGHSH and CDR2 LQKENI. The CDR3 consists of 14 residues. V was cut by 3 bases and J by 5 bases, with 10 bases left in between. CDR3 in amino acids: CASSPSTGNEKLFF. The CDR3 DNA is TGTGCCAGCTCACCGTCGACGGGAAATGAAAAACTGTTTTTT.

V gene TRBV6-6 combines with J gene TRBJ2-1; 7 bases align to TRBD2. Germline CDR1 MNHNY, CDR2 SVGAGI (reference sequence). The V segment lost 0 bases and the J segment 7 bases; nucleotides outside the gene matches: 6. This CDR3 has 15 amino acids. The CDR3 DNA reads TGTGCCAGCAGTTACTCGGGGAGGGGCTCGAATGAGCAGTTCTTC. This translates into CASSYSGRGSNEQFF.

The V call is TRBV6-2 or TRBV6-3, the J call TRBJ1-1; tentative D call: TRBD1 (5 bases). V lost 5 bases and J lost 4, with 11 bases in between. Germline loops: CDR1 MNHEY, CDR2 SVGEGT. This CDR3 region has 13 residues. This CDR3 reads CASSAGRSTEAFF. For the CDR3, the DNA is TGTGCCAGCAGTGCGGGACGGTCCACTGAAGCTTTCTTT.

The chain is built from TRBV7-2 and TRBJ1-1; 7 nucleotides match TRBD1. This CDR3 region has 17 residues. Germline CDR1 SGHTA, CDR2 FQGNSA. V gave up 5 bases and J gave up 3 bases; unmatched junction bases: 15. DNA for the CDR3: TGTGCCAGCAGCAGCAATGTGAGGGGGCGGGCGGACACTGAAGCTTTCTTT. It codes for CASSSNVRGRADTEAFF.

This chain connects TRBV30 to TRBJ2-7, with no clear D. V shed 2 bases and J shed 0 bases, with 8 bases lying between them. CDR3 length: 13 amino acids. Per the germline V gene, CDR1 is GTSNPN and CDR2 is SVGIG (reference sequence). CDR3 in DNA: TGTGCCTGGAGTCCCCTGAGCTCCTACGAGCAGTACTTC. This encodes CAWSPLSSYEQYF.

The V and J genes are TRBV18 and TRBJ1-2, with 8 nucleotides matching TRBD1. V gave up 3 bases and J gave up 3 bases; unmatched junction bases: 6. This CDR3 region has 15 residues. Germline V gene sequence: CDR1 KGHSH, CDR2 LQKENI. The CDR3 bases are TGTGCCAGCTCACCCTTGGACAGGGCGGACTATGGCTACACCTTC. The encoded protein is CASSPLDRADYGYTF.

The chain couples TRBV12-5 to TRBJ1-6; tentatively, D is TRBD1 (6 bases). CDR1 and CDR2 (germline): LGHNT, FRNRAP. With 3 bases removed from V and 5 bases from J, the gap between germline ends came to 17 bases. This CDR3 is built from 17 residues. The CDR3 here is CASGLGSGGANNSPLHF. The CDR3 bases are TGTGCTAGTGGTTTAGGATCCGGGGGGGCGAATAATTCACCCCTCCACTTT.

J is TRBJ2-2 and V is TRBV11-2; 8 bases match TRBD2. CDR1 is SGHAT, CDR2 FQNNGV, per germline. CDR3 length: 15 residues. J lost 7 bases, V lost 5 bases, and 9 bases had no gene match. The CDR3 bases are TGTGCCAGCAGCCCTGGACTAGCATGGTTCGGGGAGCTGTTTTTT. Protein sequence: CASSPGLAWFGELFF.

The chain joins TRBV24-1 to TRBJ1-5; tentative D call: TRBD1 (6 bases). The germline CDR1 and CDR2 sequences are KGHDR and SFDVKD. Trimming removed 3 bases from V and 5 bases from J, with 16 bases in between. The CDR3 is 16 amino acids. The CDR3, as DNA: TGTGCCACCAGTGATCACACAGGGACGATCCATCAGCCCCAGCATTTT. It encodes CATSDHTGTIHQPQHF.

V gene TRBV3-1 (or the pseudogene TRBV3-2) combines with J gene TRBJ2-5; D may be TRBD2 (6 bases). Per germline, CDR1 LGHDT and CDR2 YNNKEL (reference sequence). The V gene lost 7 bases and the J gene lost 1 base, with 19 bases spanning the gap. This CDR3 contains 16 residues. The CDR3 DNA follows: TGTGCCAGCACCCCTGGGCGCCGGGACTTCCAAGAGACCCAGTACTTC. Translation: CASTPGRRDFQETQYF.

The J gene is TRBJ2-5, the V gene TRBV30; 12 bases fit TRBD2. This CDR3 has 15 amino acids. Germline trimming cut 4 bases from V and 4 bases from J; bases unmatched to any gene: 7. The germline V gene has CDR1 GTSNPN and CDR2 SVGIG (reference sequence). The CDR3 sequence: CAWTSGGALGETQYF. The CDR3 nucleotides read TGTGCCTGGACTAGCGGGGGGGCATTGGGAGAGACCCAGTACTTC.

Remarks on this clone: The same CDR3 is also encoded by other DNA sequences in this sample. The chain links TRBV28 to TRBJ2-7, with 11 bases aligning to TRBD1. The CDR3 covers 16 residues. Losses at the gene ends were 4 bases for V and 4 bases for J; bases not matched to a gene: 9. CDR1 MDHEN and CDR2 SYDVKM come from the germline V gene. The CDR3 here is CASSSPRTGGSYEQYF. The CDR3 DNA follows: TGTGCCAGCAGTTCTCCCCGGACAGGGGGCTCGTACGAGCAGTACTTC. The variable domain in full, completed from reference TRBV28 and TRBJ2-7, reads DVKVTQSSRYLVKRTGEKVFLECVQDMDHENMFWYRQDPGLGLRLIYFSYDVKMKEKGDIPEGYSVSREKKERFSLILESASTNQTSMYLCASSSPRTGGSYEQYFGPGTRLTVT.